This T cell receptor beta chain was found in a study of cytomegalovirus exposure and HLA in healthy donors. Study as a whole: The same platform was used for the roughly 120 validation repertoires and the approximately 670 first-cohort repertoires, a later analysis reported.

Only in-frame clones appear in the TCRdb table, and some are missing; sequencing was by immunoSEQ multiplex PCR. The data hold roughly 280,000 clones, with around 85% observed a single time. Donors were drawn from the 120-subject validation cohort, separate from the roughly 700-subject first cohort. V lost 6 bases to trimming and J lost 0 bases, with 6 bases between them. The CDR3 covers 13 residues. Per the germline V gene, CDR1 is MNHEY and CDR2 is SVGAGI. This clone showed up just a few times. Input material: PBMCs. The TCR originated in a woman between 18 and 29 years old in good health and CMV-seronegative. This chain joins TRBV6-5 and TRBJ1-5; a weak D match, TRBD1 (5 bases). The CDR3 sequence is CASRQGSNQPQHF. The CDR3 nucleotides read TGTGCCAGCAGGCAGGGTAGCAATCAGCCCCAGCATTTT.